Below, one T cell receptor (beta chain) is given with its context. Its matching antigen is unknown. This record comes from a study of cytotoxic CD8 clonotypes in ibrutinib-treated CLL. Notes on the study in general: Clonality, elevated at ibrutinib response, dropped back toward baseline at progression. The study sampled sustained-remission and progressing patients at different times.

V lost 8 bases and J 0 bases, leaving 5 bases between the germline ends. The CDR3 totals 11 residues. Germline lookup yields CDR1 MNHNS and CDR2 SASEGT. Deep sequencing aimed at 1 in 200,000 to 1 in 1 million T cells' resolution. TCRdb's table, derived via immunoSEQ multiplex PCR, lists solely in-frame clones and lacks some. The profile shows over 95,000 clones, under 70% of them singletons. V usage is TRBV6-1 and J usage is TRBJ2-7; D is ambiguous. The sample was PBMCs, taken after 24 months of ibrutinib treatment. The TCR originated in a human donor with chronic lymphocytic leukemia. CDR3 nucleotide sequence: TGTGCCAGCGCCCTCTCCTACGAGCAGTACTTC. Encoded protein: CASALSYEQYF.